Following are 10 T cell receptor beta chains from one sample sequenced in a study of beta chain features in type 1 diabetes. The sequenced template was cDNA made from the entire isolated RNA. The protocol was immunoSEQ multiplex PCR, while the TCRdb copy is restricted to in-frame clones and leaves out a portion. The sample has about 900,000 clones, roughly 17% seen once. The material sequenced was naive CD4+ T cells from blood. The receptor source for this set is a young woman in good health.

V usage is TRBV5-1 and J usage is TRBJ2-5; TRBD2 aligns across 8 bases. V dropped 7 bases and J dropped 1; count of bases not matched to a gene: 6. The CDR3 totals 14 residues. Germline V lookup: CDR1 SGHRS, CDR2 YFSETQ. The CDR3 sequence is CASSGGGPQETQYF. CDR3 sequence (DNA): TGCGCCAGCTCCGGGGGGGGACCCCAAGAGACCCAGTACTTC.

This clone was detected a few times. The CDR3 here is CASSLGQGHNYGYTF. CDR3 in DNA: TGCGCCAGCAGCTTGGGGCAGGGCCATAACTATGGCTACACCTTC. The rearrangement links TRBV5-1 to TRBJ1-2; possibly TRBD1 for D (5 bases). Trimming left V 0 bases short and J 1 base short, with 10 bases between. Germline loops: CDR1 SGHRS, CDR2 YFSETQ. This CDR3 comprises 15 residues. Full variable domain (missing parts from reference TRBV5-1 and TRBJ1-2): KAGVTQTPRYLIKTRGQQVTLSCSPISGHRSVSWYQQTPGQGLQFLFEYFSETQRNKGNFPGRFSGRQFSNSRSEMNVSTLELGDSALYLCASSLGQGHNYGYTFGSGTRLTVV.

This clone showed up just a few times. The chain links TRBV6-5 to TRBJ2-7; weak D call: TRBD1 (5 bases). Trimming took 5 bases from V and 2 from J, leaving 10 bases between them. The CDR3 runs 13 residues. The germline V gene has CDR1 MNHEY and CDR2 SVGAGI. This chain's CDR3 is CASSRGNAYEQYF. The CDR3 DNA is TGTGCCAGCAGTAGGGGTAATGCCTACGAGCAGTACTTC.

The chain uses TRBV18 and TRBJ2-1, with D tentatively TRBD2 (5 bases). With 6 bases removed from V and 2 bases from J, the gap between germline ends came to 11 bases. Germline V CDR1 and CDR2: KGHSH, LQKENI. CDR3 length: 14 amino acids. Here the CDR3 reads CASSTGEPYNEQFF. The CDR3, as DNA: TGTGCCAGCTCTACCGGGGAGCCCTACAATGAGCAGTTCTTC.

The chain employs TRBV2 and TRBJ2-7; tentative D call: TRBD1 (6 bases). Per the germline V gene, CDR1 is SNHLY and CDR2 is FYNNEI. The CDR3 is 15 amino acids. Trimming pared 3 bases from V and 0 bases from J, leaving 12 bases between. The CDR3 DNA reads TGTGCCAGCAGTGATTGGGGGCGGATCTCCTACGAGCAGTACTTC. Residues: CASSDWGRISYEQYF. Variable domain in full (rest from reference TRBV2 and TRBJ2-7): EPEVTQTPSHQVTQMGQEVILRCVPISNHLYFYWYRQILGQKVEFLVSFYNNEISEKSEIFDDQFSVERPDGSNFTLKIRSTKLEDSAMYFCASSDWGRISYEQYFGPGTRLTVT.

This chain connects TRBV28 to TRBJ2-5; TRBD2 agrees at 13 bases. CDR1 is MDHEN and CDR2 is SYDVKM in the germline V gene. V trimming: 5 bases; J trimming: 5 bases; junction bases outside the gene matches: 11. The CDR3 consists of 17 residues. CDR3 nucleotides: TGTGCCAGCAGTCCCGGACTAGCGGGAGTCCTGAGGGAGACCCAGTACTTC. It encodes CASSPGLAGVLRETQYF.

In regard to this clone: The sample has other DNA sequences that encode this CDR3 too. This rearrangement joins TRBV6-5 to TRBJ1-2; D is undetermined. Looked up from germline, CDR1 is MNHEY and CDR2 is SVGAGI. The CDR3 is 13 amino acids. Trimming stripped 0 bases from V and 6 bases from J, with 8 bases between. The CDR3 DNA is TGTGCCAGCAGTTACTCCACCGGGAATGGCTACACCTTC. Its translation is CASSYSTGNGYTF.

V usage is TRBV7-2 and J usage is TRBJ2-7, with TRBD2 matching over 8 bases. V shed 7 bases and J 3 bases; nucleotides not matched to a gene: 11. Germline V gene lookup returns CDR1 SGHTA and CDR2 FQGNSA. The CDR3 runs to 15 residues. The CDR3 DNA is TGTGCCAGCAACCAACCGGGAGGGCTCGACTACGAGCAGTACTTC. It yields the protein CASNQPGGLDYEQYF.

V gene TRBV7-9 combines with J gene TRBJ2-7, with D perhaps TRBD2 (7 bases). Trimming stripped 7 bases from V and 6 bases from J, with 13 bases between. CDR3 length equals 12 residues. Looked up from germline, CDR1 is SEHNR and CDR2 is FQNEAQ (reference sequence). The CDR3 DNA is TGTGCCAGCACCCGGGGGGCCGGCGAGCAGTACTTC. Translation: CASTRGAGEQYF. The full variable domain, in which reference TRBV7-9 and TRBJ2-7 provide the parts outside the CDR3, is DTGVSQNPRHKITKRGQNVTFRCDPISEHNRLYWYRQTLGQGPEFLTYFQNEAQLEKSRLLSDRFSAERPKGSFSTLEIQRTEQGDSAMYLCASTRGAGEQYFGPGTRLTVT.

The chain recombines TRBV14 with TRBJ2-2; TRBD2 aligns across 14 bases. This CDR3 is 17 amino acids long. Germline V gene sequence: CDR1 SGHDN, CDR2 FVKESK. V shed 3 bases and J 6 bases; nucleotides not matched to a gene: 6. The DNA of the CDR3 is TGTGCCAGCAGCCAGCCCCCGGGACTAGCGGGGGCCGGGGAGCTGTTTTTT. Its protein is CASSQPPGLAGAGELFF.